One sample yielded the 8 T cell receptor beta chains listed below, sequenced in a study of OX40 agonist ivuxolimab in advanced cancers. Clones were sequenced by immunoSEQ multiplex PCR, and TCRdb holds only the in-frame ones, with some missing. Seen here are 12,000 or so clones, about 83% observed once, and the top ten hold approximately 50%. Sequences were derived from CD4+ or CD8+ T cells sorted from blood, sampled in a trial of the OX40 agonist ivuxolimab. These receptors all come from an adult with an advanced solid tumor such as melanoma, head and neck, liver or kidney cancer.

V gene TRBV9 combines with J gene TRBJ2-1, with 8 positions matching TRBD2. This CDR3 is built from 15 residues. Germline V gene lookup returns CDR1 SGDLS and CDR2 YYNGEE. The ends lost 4 bases at V and 5 bases at J; junction bases unmatched: 8. CDR3 coding DNA: TGTGCCAGCAGCTCCGCGGGAGGCCTCAACAATGAGCAGTTCTTC. Amino acids: CASSSAGGLNNEQFF.

This rearrangement joins TRBV7-2 to TRBJ2-1, with TRBD2 matching 10 bases. Trimming at V came to 4 bases and at J to 0 bases, leaving 3 bases not matched to a gene. Germline-derived CDR1 and CDR2 are SGHTA and FQGNSA. The CDR3 runs 16 residues. The CDR3 region is CASSSIAGGSYNEQFF. The CDR3 nucleotides are TGTGCCAGCAGCTCTATAGCGGGAGGCTCCTACAATGAGCAGTTCTTC.

The chain couples TRBV10-3 to TRBJ1-6; 12 bases are shared with TRBD1. Looked up from germline, CDR1 is ENHRY and CDR2 is SYGVKD. After removal of 3 bases from V and 9 bases from J, the junction contained 3 bases not matched to a gene. The CDR3 runs to 15 residues. The CDR3 nucleotides read TGTGCCATCAGTGATCAGGGACAGGGGGCTTCACCCCTCCACTTT. Residues: CAISDQGQGASPLHF.

The rearrangement joins TRBV30 to TRBJ1-2; TRBD1 aligns across 8 bases. The CDR3 extends over 14 amino acids. V lost 0 bases and J lost 7; bases outside the gene matches: 7. The germline V gene encodes CDR1 GTSNPN and CDR2 SVGIG (reference sequence). The CDR3 reads CAWSVGQGAGGYTF. CDR3 nucleotide sequence: TGTGCCTGGAGTGTAGGGCAGGGGGCCGGTGGCTACACCTTC.

This chain joins TRBV23-1 and TRBJ2-1; weak D call: TRBD2 (5 bases). TRBV23-1 is labeled an ORF, and its function is uncertain. The CDR3 loop spans 12 amino acids. V was cut by 3 bases and J by 7 bases, with 7 bases left in between. CDR3 bases: TGCGCCAGCAGTCAGGACTGTAATGAGCAGTTCTTC. Amino acid sequence: CASSQDCNEQFF.

Only one count was recorded for this clone. The J gene is TRBJ2-1, the V gene TRBV10-3; 8 bases map to TRBD2. This CDR3 is 15 amino acids long. Germline loops: CDR1 ENHRY, CDR2 SYGVKD. V was pared by 2 bases and J by 10 bases, with 10 bases of the junction left unmatched. The CDR3 bases are TGTGCCATCAGTGAGCCCCTTTCTAGCGGGCTAGAGCAGTTCTTC. Translating it yields CAISEPLSSGLEQFF.

This clone was observed once. This sequence joins TRBV18 and TRBJ1-5; the D is unclear. The ends were cut back, 4 bases at V and 2 bases at J, with 9 bases in the middle. Per the germline V gene, CDR1 is KGHSH and CDR2 is LQKENI. This CDR3 spans 14 amino acids. CDR3 sequence (DNA): TGTGCCAGCTCACTCCCAGGAGGCAATCAGCCCCAGCATTTT. Translated, it gives CASSLPGGNQPQHF.

This clone was detected once. This chain connects TRBV18 to TRBJ1-2; 12 positions agree with TRBD1. The CDR3 totals 15 residues. Germline lookup yields CDR1 KGHSH and CDR2 LQKENI. V shed 3 bases and J 5 bases; nucleotides not matched to a gene: 4. The CDR3 loop reads CASSPGTGGLYGYTF. Written as DNA, the CDR3 is TGTGCCAGCTCACCCGGGACAGGGGGCCTTTATGGCTACACCTTC.